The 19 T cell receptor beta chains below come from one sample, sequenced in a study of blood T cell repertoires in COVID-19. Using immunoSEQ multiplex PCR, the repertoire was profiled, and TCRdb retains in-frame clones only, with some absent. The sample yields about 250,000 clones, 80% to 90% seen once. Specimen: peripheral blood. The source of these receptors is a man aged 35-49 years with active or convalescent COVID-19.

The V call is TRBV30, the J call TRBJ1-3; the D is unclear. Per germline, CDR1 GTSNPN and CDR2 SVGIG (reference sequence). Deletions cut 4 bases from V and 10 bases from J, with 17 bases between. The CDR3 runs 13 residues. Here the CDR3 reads CAWTLAPAGTIYF. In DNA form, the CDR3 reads TGTGCCTGGACCCTGGCCCCCGCGGGGACCATATATTTT.

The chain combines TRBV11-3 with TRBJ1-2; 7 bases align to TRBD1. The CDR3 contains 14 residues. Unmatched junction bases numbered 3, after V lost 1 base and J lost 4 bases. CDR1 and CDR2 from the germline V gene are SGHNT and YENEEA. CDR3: CASSLGQGSYGYTF. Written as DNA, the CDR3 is TGTGCCAGCAGCTTAGGACAGGGTTCCTATGGCTACACCTTC.

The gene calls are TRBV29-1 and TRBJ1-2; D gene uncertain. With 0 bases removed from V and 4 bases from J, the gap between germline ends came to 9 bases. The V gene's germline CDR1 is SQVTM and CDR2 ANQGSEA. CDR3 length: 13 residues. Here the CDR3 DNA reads TGCAGCGTTGAAGATTCAACATTCTATGGCTACACCTTC. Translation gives CSVEDSTFYGYTF.

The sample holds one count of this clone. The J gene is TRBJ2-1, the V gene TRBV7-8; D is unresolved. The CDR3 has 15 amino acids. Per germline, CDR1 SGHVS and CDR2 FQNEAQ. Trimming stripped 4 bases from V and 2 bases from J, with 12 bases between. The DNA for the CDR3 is TGTGCCAGCAGCTCGGCGGTAGGAACCTACAATGAGCAGTTCTTC. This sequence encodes CASSSAVGTYNEQFF.

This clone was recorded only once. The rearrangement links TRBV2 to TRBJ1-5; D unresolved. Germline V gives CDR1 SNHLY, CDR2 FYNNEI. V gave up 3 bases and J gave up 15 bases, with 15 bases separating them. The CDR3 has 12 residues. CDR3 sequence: CASSESGLSTHF. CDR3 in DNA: TGTGCCAGCAGTGAGTCGGGTTTGTCTACGCATTTT.

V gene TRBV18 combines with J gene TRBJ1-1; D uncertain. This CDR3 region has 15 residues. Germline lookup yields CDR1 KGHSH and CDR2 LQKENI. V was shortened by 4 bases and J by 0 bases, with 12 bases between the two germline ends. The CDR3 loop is CASSQIEAMNTEAFF. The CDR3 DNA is TGTGCCAGCTCACAGATTGAGGCCATGAACACTGAAGCTTTCTTT. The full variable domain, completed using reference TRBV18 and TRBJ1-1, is NAGVMQNPRHLVRRRGQEARLRCSPMKGHSHVYWYRQLPEEGLKFMVYLQKENIIDESGMPKERFSAEFPKEGPSILRIQQVVRGDSAAYFCASSQIEAMNTEAFFGQGTRLTVV.

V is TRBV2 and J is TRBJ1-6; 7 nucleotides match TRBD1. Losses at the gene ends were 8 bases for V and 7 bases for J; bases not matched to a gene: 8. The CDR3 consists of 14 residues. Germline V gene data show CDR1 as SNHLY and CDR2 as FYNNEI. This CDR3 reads CASRTGQDNSPLHF. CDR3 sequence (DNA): TGTGCCAGCCGAACCGGACAGGACAATTCACCCCTCCACTTT.

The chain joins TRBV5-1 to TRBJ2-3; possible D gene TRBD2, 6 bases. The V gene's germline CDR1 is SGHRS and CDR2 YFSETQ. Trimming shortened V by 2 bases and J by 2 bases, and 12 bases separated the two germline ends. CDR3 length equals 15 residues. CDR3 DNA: TGCGCCAGCAGCTTTACGCGGGGCTTCACAGATACGCAGTATTTT. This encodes CASSFTRGFTDTQYF.

The DNA for the CDR3 is TGTGCCAGCAGCCGCACCCCCACAGGGACTGGAAACACCATATATTTT. This codes for CASSRTPTGTGNTIYF. This chain uses TRBV7-6 with TRBJ1-3, with a possible D match to TRBD1 (6 bases). The CDR3 length is 16 residues. Germline CDR1 and CDR2: SGHVS and FNYEAQ. Trimming pared 5 bases from V and 2 bases from J, leaving 16 bases between.

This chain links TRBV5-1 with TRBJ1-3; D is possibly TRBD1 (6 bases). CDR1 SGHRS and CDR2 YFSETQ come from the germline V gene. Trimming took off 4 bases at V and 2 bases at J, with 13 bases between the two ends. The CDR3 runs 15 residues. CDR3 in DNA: TGCGCCAGCAGCGACCTCGGGGACACTGGAAACACCATATATTTT. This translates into CASSDLGDTGNTIYF. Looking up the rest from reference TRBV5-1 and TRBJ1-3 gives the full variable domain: KAGVTQTPRYLIKTRGQQVTLSCSPISGHRSVSWYQQTPGQGLQFLFEYFSETQRNKGNFPGRFSGRQFSNSRSEMNVSTLELGDSALYLCASSDLGDTGNTIYFGEGSWLTVV.

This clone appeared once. This chain's CDR3 is CATSRDQWRGGYTF. As DNA, the CDR3 is TGTGCCACCAGCAGAGATCAGTGGCGGGGTGGCTACACCTTC. This chain uses TRBV15 with TRBJ1-2; D is unresolved. This CDR3 contains 14 residues. Trimming shortened V by 0 bases and J by 7 bases, and 12 bases separated the two germline ends. Germline V CDR1 and CDR2: LNHNV, YYDKDF (reference sequence).

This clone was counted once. The CDR3 sequence: CASSPPVQVSNQPQHF. For the CDR3, the DNA is TGTGCCAGCAGCCCACCGGTACAGGTCAGCAATCAGCCCCAGCATTTT. The chain joins TRBV3-1 (or the pseudogene TRBV3-2) to TRBJ1-5; tentatively, D is TRBD1 (5 bases). Trimming stripped 4 bases from V and 1 base from J, with 14 bases between. The germline V gene has CDR1 LGHDT and CDR2 YNNKEL (reference sequence). The CDR3 contains 16 residues.

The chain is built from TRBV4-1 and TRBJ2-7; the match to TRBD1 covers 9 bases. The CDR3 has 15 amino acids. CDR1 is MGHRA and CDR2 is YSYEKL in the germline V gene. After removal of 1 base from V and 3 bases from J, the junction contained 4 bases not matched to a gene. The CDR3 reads CASSQVNRGHYEQYF. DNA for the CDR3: TGCGCCAGCAGCCAAGTAAACAGGGGGCACTACGAGCAGTACTTC.

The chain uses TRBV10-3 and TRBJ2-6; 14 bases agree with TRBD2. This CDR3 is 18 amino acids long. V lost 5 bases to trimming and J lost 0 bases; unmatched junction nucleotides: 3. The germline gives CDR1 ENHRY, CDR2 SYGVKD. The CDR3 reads CAISMGLAGASGANVLTF. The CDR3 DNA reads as TGTGCCATCAGTATGGGACTAGCGGGGGCCTCTGGGGCCAACGTCCTGACTTTC.

CDR3 residues: CAIPQGQGAPYSNQPQHF. CDR3 DNA: TGTGCCATTCCACAGGGACAGGGCGCTCCATATAGCAATCAGCCCCAGCATTTT. V usage is TRBV19 and J usage is TRBJ1-5; 9 bases match TRBD1. Trimming cost V 10 bases and J 0 bases; bases outside gene matches: 16. This CDR3 contains 18 residues. CDR1 is LNHDA and CDR2 is SQIVND in the germline V gene (reference sequence).

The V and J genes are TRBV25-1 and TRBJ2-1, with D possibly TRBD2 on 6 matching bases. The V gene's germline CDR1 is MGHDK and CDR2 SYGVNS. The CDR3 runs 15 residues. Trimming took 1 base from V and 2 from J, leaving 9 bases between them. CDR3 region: CASSELGGTYNEQFF. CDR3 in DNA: TGTGCCAGCAGTGAATTGGGCGGGACCTACAATGAGCAGTTCTTC.

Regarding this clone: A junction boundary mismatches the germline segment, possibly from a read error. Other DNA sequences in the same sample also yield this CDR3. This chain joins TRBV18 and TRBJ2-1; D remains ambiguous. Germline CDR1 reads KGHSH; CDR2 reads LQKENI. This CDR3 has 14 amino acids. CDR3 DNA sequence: TGTGCCAGCTCACCAGGGCAGACCTATAATGAGCAGTTCTTC. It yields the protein CASSPGQTYNEQFF.

CDR3 loop: CASSPRDRKNTEAFF. CDR3 in DNA: TGTGCCAGCAGTCCCCGGGACAGGAAAAACACTGAAGCTTTCTTT. The chain uses TRBV28 and TRBJ1-1; 8 positions agree with TRBD1. There are 15 residues in the CDR3. The germline gives CDR1 MDHEN, CDR2 SYDVKM. V lost 5 bases and J lost 2; bases outside the gene matches: 7.

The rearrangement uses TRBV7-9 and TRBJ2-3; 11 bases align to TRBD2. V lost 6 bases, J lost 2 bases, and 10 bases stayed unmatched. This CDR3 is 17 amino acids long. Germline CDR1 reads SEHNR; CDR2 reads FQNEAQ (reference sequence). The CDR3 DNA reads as TGTGCCAGCAGACCAAAGGGACTAGCGGAGATCACAGATACGCAGTATTTT. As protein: CASRPKGLAEITDTQYF.